This TCR beta chain was recorded in a study of identical twins. TCRdb ran MiXCR on the 5' RACE reads and lists one entry per CDR3 protein. Here the sample spans around 530,000 distinct CDR3 sequences, nearly 15% being singletons. Germline V CDR1 and CDR2: SEHNR, FQNEAQ (reference sequence). This CDR3 is built from 15 residues. Trimming shortened V by 4 bases and J by 2 bases, and 13 bases separated the two germline ends. These same data were also listed under a study on yellow fever vaccine responses in identical twins.

The source of this sequence is a woman aged 18-29 years in good health. Material for sequencing was CD4+ T cells sorted from blood. The chain carries TRBV7-9 and TRBJ2-3, with D perhaps assigned TRBD1 or TRBD2 (5 bases each). The CDR3 nucleotides are TGTGCCAGCAGCTGGATTGAGGGGTTCACAGATACGCAGTATTTT. This encodes CASSWIEGFTDTQYF. Full variable domain (rest looked up from reference TRBV7-9 and TRBJ2-3): DTGVSQNPRHKITKRGQNVTFRCDPISEHNRLYWYRQTLGQGPEFLTYFQNEAQLEKSRLLSDRFSAERPKGSFSTLEIQRTEQGDSAMYLCASSWIEGFTDTQYFGPGTRLTVL.